This T cell receptor beta chain was obtained from a study of blood T cell dynamics during melanoma immunotherapy. Here immunoSEQ multiplex PCR was the method, and the copy in TCRdb shows in-frame clones only, minus some. This table holds 13,000 to 15,000 clones, 90% to 95% found once. Sample time point: week 3, after first cycle of checkpoint inhibitor. Disease control meant complete response, partial response or stable disease at 12 weeks. The V gene end was trimmed by 2 bases and the J gene end by 6 bases; junction bases not matched to a gene: 9. Germline CDR1 SGHRS, CDR2 YFSETQ. The CDR3 is 16 residues long.

The sequence derives from a human donor with melanoma. This chain connects TRBV5-1 to TRBJ2-2; 8 bases match TRBD2. The sample consisted of blood, taken from a patient treated with checkpoint blockade. The CDR3 coding sequence is TGCGCCAGCAGCTTCAACAGCGGGACTAGATCCGGGGAGCTGTTTTTT. Residues: CASSFNSGTRSGELFF.